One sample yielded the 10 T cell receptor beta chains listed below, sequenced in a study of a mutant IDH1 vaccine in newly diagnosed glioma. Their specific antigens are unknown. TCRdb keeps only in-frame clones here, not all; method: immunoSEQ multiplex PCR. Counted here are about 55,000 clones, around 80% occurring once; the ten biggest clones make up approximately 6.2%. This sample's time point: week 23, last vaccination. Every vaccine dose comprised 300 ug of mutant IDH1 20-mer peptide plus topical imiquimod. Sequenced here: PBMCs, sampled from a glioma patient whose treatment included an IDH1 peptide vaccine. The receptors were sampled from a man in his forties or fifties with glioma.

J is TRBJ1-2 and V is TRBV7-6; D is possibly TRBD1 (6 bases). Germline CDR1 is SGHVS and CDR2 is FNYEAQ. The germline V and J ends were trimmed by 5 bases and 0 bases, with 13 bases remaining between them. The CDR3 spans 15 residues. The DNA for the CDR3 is TGTGCCAGCAGCCTCCTGGCAGGGGCTAACTATGGCTACACCTTC. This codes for CASSLLAGANYGYTF.

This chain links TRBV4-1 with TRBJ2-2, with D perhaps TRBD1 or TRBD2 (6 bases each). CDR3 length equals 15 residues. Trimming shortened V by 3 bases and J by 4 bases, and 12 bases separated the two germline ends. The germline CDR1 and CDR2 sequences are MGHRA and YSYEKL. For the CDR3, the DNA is TGCGCCAGCAGCCACAAGGGGGGATCCACCGGGGAGCTGTTTTTT. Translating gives CASSHKGGSTGELFF.

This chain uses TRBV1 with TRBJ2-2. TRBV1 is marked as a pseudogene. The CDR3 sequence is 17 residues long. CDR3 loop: CTSSQEPYSPDTGELFF. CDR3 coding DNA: TGCACCAGCAGCCAGGAACCATACTCCCCCGACACCGGGGAGCTGTTTTTT.

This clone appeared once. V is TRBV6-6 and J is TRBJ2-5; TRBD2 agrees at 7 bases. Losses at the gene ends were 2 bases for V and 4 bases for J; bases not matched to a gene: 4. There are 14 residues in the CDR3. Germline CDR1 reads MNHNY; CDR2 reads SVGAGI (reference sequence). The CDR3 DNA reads TGTGCCAGCAGTTACACCGGGAGGCGAGAGACCCAGTACTTC. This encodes CASSYTGRRETQYF.

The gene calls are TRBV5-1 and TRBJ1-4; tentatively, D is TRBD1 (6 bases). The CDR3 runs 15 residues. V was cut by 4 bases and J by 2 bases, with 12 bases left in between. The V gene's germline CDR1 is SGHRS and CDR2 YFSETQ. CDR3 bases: TGCGCCAGCAGCGTACAGGGCGGGACTAATGAAAAACTGTTTTTT. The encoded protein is CASSVQGGTNEKLFF.

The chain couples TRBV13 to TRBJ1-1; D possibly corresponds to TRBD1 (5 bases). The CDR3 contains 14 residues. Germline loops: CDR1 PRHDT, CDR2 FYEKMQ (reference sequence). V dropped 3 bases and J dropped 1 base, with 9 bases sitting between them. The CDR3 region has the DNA TGTGCCAGCAGCTTTGGGACGGAGAACACTGAAGCTTTCTTT. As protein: CASSFGTENTEAFF.

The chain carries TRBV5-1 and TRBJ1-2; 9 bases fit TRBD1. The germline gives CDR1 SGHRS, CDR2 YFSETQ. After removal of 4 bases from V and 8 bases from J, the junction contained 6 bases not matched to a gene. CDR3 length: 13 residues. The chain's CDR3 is CASSRDRAGGYTF. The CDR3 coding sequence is TGCGCCAGCAGCCGGGACAGGGCCGGAGGCTACACCTTC.

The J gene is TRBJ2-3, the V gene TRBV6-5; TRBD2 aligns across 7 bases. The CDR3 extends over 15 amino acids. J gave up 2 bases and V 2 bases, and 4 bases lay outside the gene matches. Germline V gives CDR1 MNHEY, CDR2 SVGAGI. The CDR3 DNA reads TGTGCCAGCAGTTACCGAGCGGGGATCACAGATACGCAGTATTTT. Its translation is CASSYRAGITDTQYF.

CDR3 residues: CASSRDRSYEQYF. CDR3 nucleotides: TGTGCCAGCAGCCGGGACAGGTCCTACGAGCAGTACTTC. The chain employs TRBV7-8 and TRBJ2-7; 8 positions agree with TRBD1. Trimming took 5 bases from V and 1 from J; bases not matched to a gene: 1. CDR3 length: 13 amino acids. The germline V gene encodes CDR1 SGHVS and CDR2 FQNEAQ.

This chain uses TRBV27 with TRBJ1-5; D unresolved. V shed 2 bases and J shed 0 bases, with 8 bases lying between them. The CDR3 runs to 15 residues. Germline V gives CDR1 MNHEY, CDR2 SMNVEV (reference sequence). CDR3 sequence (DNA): TGTGCCAGCAGTTTAAGGGCAGTTAGCAATCAGCCCCAGCATTTT. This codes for CASSLRAVSNQPQHF.